At least ten counts were recorded for the clone carrying this T cell receptor beta chain. Its antigen is unidentified. This record belongs to a study of response to subunit inactivated influenza vaccine. Study-level points and caveats: Authors suggested few new T cells are recruited by each seasonal influenza vaccination.

In TCRdb, the RT-PCR reads were re-called with MiXCR into one record per CDR3 protein. The repertoire holds around 490,000 distinct CDR3 sequences, with less than 8% as singletons. This CDR3 has 14 residues. CDR1 and CDR2 from the germline V gene are LGHDT and YNNKEL (reference sequence). V was clipped by 6 bases and J by 1 base, with 9 bases between them. The material was PBMCs from blood, obtained around 2 years after vaccination. The chain couples TRBV3-1 to TRBJ2-2, with D unclear. The TCR originated in a man aged 50-75 years who received an inactivated influenza vaccine. This CDR3 is CASSADGNTGELFF. CDR3 nucleotides: TGTGCCAGCAGTGCCGACGGGAACACCGGGGAGCTGTTTTTT. Combining the CDR3 with reference TRBV3-1 and TRBJ2-2 gives the whole variable domain DTAVSQTPKYLVTQMGNDKSIKCEQNLGHDTMYWYKQDSKKFLKIMFSYNNKELIINETVPNRFSPKSPDKAHLNLHINSLELGDSAVYFCASSADGNTGELFFGEGSRLTVL.